Listed below are T cell receptor beta chains from one sample, sequenced in a study of blood T cell repertoires in COVID-19. Repertoires were generated with immunoSEQ multiplex PCR, while TCRdb's copy carries only in-frame clones and drops some. The table has 65,000 to 70,000 clones, about three quarters seen once. Sequenced: peripheral blood. The source is a human donor in a cohort sampled during active COVID-19. Each CDR3 is given with its conserved first and last residue. A D gene is named only where the DNA matches it firmly. The listing skips clone size in some rows; elsewhere it reads once, few, many or a size class.

V gene	D gene	clone size	J gene	CDR3 protein	CDR3 DNA
TRBV28	TRBD1	.	TRBJ2-7	CASSPLWGQVIDEQYF	TGTGCCAGCAGTCCGTTATGGGGACAGGTTATCGACGAGCAGTACTTC
TRBV7-2	.	.	TRBJ2-7	CASSPRHASSYEQYF	TGTGCCAGCAGCCCCCGACATGCCAGCTCCTACGAGCAGTACTTC
TRBV5-4	.	.	TRBJ1-3	CASSLNQGTPTTIYF	TGTGCCAGCAGTCTAAACCAGGGGACCCCGACCACCATATATTTT
TRBV7-2	.	.	TRBJ2-5	CASSFSEQETQYF	TGTGCCAGCAGCTTTAGCGAACAAGAGACCCAGTACTTC
TRBV10-2	.	.	TRBJ1-3	CASSNTDRLSGNTIYF	TGCGCCAGCAGTAACACCGACAGGCTCTCTGGAAACACCATATATTTT
TRBV6-2/TRBV6-3	.	.	TRBJ1-3	CASSSDRPISGNTIYF	TGTGCCAGCAGTTCGGACAGACCTATCTCTGGAAACACCATATATTTT
TRBV5-1	TRBD2	many	TRBJ2-1	CASSLGRTSGGHNEQFF	TGCGCCAGCAGCTTGGGCCGGACTAGTGGGGGTCACAATGAGCAGTTCTTC
TRBV4-1	.	.	TRBJ1-5	CASSQEEGQPQHF	TGCGCCAGCAGCCAAGAGGAGGGTCAGCCCCAGCATTTT
TRBV19	TRBD2	.	TRBJ2-2	CASTRTSGISLPTGELFF	TGTGCCAGTACTCGGACTAGCGGGATCTCCCTCCCCACCGGGGAGCTGTTTTTT
TRBV18	.	.	TRBJ2-5	CASSPRNGAEETQYF	TGTGCCAGCTCACCAAGGAATGGGGCGGAAGAGACCCAGTACTTC